This T cell receptor beta chain was identified during a study of cytomegalovirus exposure and HLA in healthy donors. General study points: There were 150 to 200 TCR beta chains listed as cytomegalovirus-associated. In a later analysis, the majority of CMV-associated beta chains seemingly showed HLA restriction. Later analysis placed DRB1 highest and HLA-C lowest in TCR association rates, which differed by HLA locus.

V lost 0 bases to trimming and J lost 7 bases, with 13 bases between them. The CDR3 runs 14 residues. CDR1 is LNHNV, CDR2 YYDKDF, per germline (reference sequence). The PCR made use of 60 Vbeta and 13 Jbeta primers. The method was immunoSEQ multiplex PCR; TCRdb's version includes in-frame clones alone and lacks a portion of them. The sample shows about 200,000 clones, 65% to 90% of them seen only once. Healthy bone marrow donors made up the cohort. Comments on this clone: The antigen is not known.

The chain combines TRBV15 with TRBJ2-7, with D uncertain. Sequenced material: PBMCs. The source of this sequence is a woman between 50 and 59 years old in good health and CMV-seronegative. This CDR3 reads CATSRDAQVGEQYF. In nucleotides, the CDR3 is TGTGCCACCAGCAGAGATGCCCAGGTAGGAGAGCAGTACTTC.